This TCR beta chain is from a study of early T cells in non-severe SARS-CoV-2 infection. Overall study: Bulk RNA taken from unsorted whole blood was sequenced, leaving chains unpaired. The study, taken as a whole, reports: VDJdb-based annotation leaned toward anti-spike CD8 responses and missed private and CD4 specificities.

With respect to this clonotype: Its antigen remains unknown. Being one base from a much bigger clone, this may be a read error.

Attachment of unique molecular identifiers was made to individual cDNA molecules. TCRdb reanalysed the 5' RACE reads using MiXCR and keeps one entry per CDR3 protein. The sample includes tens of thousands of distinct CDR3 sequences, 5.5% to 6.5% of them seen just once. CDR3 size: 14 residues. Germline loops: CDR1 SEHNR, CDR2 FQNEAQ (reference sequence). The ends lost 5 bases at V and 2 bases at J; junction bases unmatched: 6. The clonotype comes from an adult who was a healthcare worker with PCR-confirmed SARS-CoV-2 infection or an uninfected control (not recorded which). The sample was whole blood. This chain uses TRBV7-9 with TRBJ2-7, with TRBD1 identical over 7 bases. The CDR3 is CASSPWDRTYEQYF. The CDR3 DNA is TGTGCCAGCAGCCCCTGGGACAGAACCTACGAGCAGTACTTC.